This entry features one T cell receptor (beta chain) sequence. The antigen this receptor binds is unknown. Per-base qualities were not stored, and no clone one base away is much larger. The record originates from a study of control samples from healthy donors and cancer patients (dated by TCRdb to 2020 to 2021). Receptor amplification or capture employed the immunoSEQ multiplex PCR assay. Here the immuneACCESS table is served through TCRdb, limited to in-frame sequences with V and J called. Missing clones are a known gap in these copies; in checked studies unresolved V genes cover under half, and the rest lacks a known reason. The sample data list around 130,000 clones, and roughly 91% of these were observed just once. More than 1.5% of the sample rests with the top ten. CDR1 and CDR2 are read off the germline V gene as MGHRA and YSYEKL. Its CDR3 holds 16 amino acids, cysteine through phenylalanine. The only DNA kept is the CDR3, 48 bases in frame from the first base. Compared with germline, V lacks 1 base and J lacks 4 bases; bases without a gene match: 8.

The source of this sequence is a man in his fifties with head and neck cancer. The chain links TRBV4-1 with TRBJ2-5, with 8 central nucleotides matching TRBD1. Material for sequencing was PBMCs. The CDR3 here reads CASSQAPGQVGETQYF. The DNA sequence is TGCGCCAGCAGCCAAGCCCCGGGACAGGTGGGAGAGACCCAGTACTTC.